This T cell receptor beta chain was found in a study of vaccination effects on CD4 cells after COVID-19. The study's findings and limits: Both infection-induced and vaccine-induced clones contracted markedly at late post-vaccination timepoints.

With regard to this clone: Its target is not known.

With the ViraFEST assay, the study expanded antigen-specific CD4+ T cells using viral peptide pools, then sequenced them. At the end of less than 12 days of culture, CD4+ T cells were isolated. It was between March and December 2020 that the person had a SARS-CoV-2 infection confirmed by PCR. CDR3 length equals 16 residues. The V gene lost 4 bases and the J gene lost 4 bases, with 20 bases spanning the gap. Germline CDR1 and CDR2: SGHKS and YYEKEE (reference sequence). The method was immunoSEQ multiplex PCR; TCRdb's version includes in-frame clones alone and lacks a portion of them. The sample holds approximately 40,000 clones, over 60% seen once.

The TCR sequence derives from a human donor who had a prior SARS-CoV-2 infection. The chain joins TRBV5-5 to TRBJ1-2; the D gene is possibly TRBD1 (6 bases). Sequenced material: CD4+ T cells from PBMCs cultured with a peptide pool, taken before COVID-19 vaccination. The CDR3 sequence: CASSPSPDRLGYGYTF. CDR3 DNA: TGTGCCAGCAGCCCTAGCCCTGACAGGTTGGGCTATGGCTACACCTTC.